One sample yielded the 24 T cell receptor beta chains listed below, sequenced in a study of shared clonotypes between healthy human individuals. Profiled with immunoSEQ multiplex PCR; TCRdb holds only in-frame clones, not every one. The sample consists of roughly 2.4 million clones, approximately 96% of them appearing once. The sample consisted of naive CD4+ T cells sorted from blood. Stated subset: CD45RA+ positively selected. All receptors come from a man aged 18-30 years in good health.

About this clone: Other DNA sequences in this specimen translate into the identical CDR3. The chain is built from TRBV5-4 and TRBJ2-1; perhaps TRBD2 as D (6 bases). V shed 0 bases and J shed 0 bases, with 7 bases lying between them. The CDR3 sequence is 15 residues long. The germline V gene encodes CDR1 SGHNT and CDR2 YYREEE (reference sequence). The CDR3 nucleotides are TGTGCCAGCAGCTTGGGGGGAGGCTCCTACAATGAGCAGTTCTTC. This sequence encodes CASSLGGGSYNEQFF.

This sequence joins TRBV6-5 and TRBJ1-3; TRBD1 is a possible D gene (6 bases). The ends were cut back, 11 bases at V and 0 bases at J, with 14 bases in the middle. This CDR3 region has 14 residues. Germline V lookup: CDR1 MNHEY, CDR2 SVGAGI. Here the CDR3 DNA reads TGTGCCGCCAGCAGGGGACCCTCTGGAAACACCATATATTTT. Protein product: CAASRGPSGNTIYF.

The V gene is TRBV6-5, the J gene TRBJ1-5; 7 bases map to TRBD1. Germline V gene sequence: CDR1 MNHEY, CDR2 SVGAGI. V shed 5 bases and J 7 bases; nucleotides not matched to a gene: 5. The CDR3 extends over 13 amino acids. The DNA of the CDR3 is TGTGCCAGCAGTGAGTACAGGGGCCAGCCCCAGCATTTT. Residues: CASSEYRGQPQHF.

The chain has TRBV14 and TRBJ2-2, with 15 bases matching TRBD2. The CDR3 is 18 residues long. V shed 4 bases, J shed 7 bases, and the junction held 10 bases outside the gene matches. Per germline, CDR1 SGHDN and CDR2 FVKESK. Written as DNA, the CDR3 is TGTGCCAGCAGCCGGACTAGCGGGAGGGCCTTATCTTACGGGGAGCTGTTTTTT. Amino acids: CASSRTSGRALSYGELFF.

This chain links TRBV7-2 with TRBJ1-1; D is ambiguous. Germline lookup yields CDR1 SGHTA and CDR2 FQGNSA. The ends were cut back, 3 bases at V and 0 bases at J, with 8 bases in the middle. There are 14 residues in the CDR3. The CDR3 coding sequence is TGTGCCAGCAGCTTCGCGTCGGTGAACACTGAAGCTTTCTTT. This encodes CASSFASVNTEAFF.

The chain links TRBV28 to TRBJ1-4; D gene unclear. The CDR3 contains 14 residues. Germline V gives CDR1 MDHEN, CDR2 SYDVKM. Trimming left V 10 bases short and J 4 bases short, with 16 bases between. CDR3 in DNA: TGTGCCACCTCGAGAGGCGAACTTAATGAAAAACTGTTTTTT. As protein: CATSRGELNEKLFF.

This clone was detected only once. CDR3 DNA: TGTGCCAGTAGTAATAGCGGGAGGGCCGGGCGCACCGGGGAGCTGTTTTTT. It specifies CASSNSGRAGRTGELFF. V gene TRBV19 combines with J gene TRBJ2-2; 11 bases are shared with TRBD2. The V segment lost 4 bases and the J segment 4 bases; nucleotides outside the gene matches: 8. This CDR3 contains 17 residues. Germline V lookup: CDR1 LNHDA, CDR2 SQIVND (reference sequence).

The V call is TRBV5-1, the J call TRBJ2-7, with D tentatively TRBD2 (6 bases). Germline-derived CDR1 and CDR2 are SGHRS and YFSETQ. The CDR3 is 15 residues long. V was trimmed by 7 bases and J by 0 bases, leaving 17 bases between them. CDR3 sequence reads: CASASSLTSSYEQYF. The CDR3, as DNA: TGCGCCAGCGCCTCCTCCTTGACTAGCTCCTACGAGCAGTACTTC. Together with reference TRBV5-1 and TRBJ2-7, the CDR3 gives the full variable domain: KAGVTQTPRYLIKTRGQQVTLSCSPISGHRSVSWYQQTPGQGLQFLFEYFSETQRNKGNFPGRFSGRQFSNSRSEMNVSTLELGDSALYLCASASSLTSSYEQYFGPGTRLTVT.

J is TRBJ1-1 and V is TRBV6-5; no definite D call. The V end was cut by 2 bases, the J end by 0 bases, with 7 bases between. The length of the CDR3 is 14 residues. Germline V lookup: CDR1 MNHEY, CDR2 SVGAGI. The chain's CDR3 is CASSYQQMNTEAFF. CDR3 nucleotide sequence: TGTGCCAGCAGTTACCAACAGATGAACACTGAAGCTTTCTTT.

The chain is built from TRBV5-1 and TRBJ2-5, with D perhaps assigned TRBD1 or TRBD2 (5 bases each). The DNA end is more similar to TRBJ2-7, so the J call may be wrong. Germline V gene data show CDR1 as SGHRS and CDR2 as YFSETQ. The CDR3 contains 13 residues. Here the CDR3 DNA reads TGCGCCAGCAGCTTTGGGGACGGCTACGAGCAGTACTTC. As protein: CASSFGDGYEQYF.

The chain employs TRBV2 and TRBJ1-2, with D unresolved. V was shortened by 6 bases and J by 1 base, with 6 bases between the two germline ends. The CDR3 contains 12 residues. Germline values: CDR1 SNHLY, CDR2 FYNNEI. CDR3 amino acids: CASRGDNYGYTF. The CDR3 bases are TGTGCCAGCAGAGGCGATAACTATGGCTACACCTTC.

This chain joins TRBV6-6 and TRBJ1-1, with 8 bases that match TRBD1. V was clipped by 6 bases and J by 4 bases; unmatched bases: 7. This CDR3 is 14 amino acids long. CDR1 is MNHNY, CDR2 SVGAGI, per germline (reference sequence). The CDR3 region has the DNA TGTGCCAGCAGCGTACAGGGGGTGGGCACTGAAGCTTTCTTT. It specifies CASSVQGVGTEAFF.

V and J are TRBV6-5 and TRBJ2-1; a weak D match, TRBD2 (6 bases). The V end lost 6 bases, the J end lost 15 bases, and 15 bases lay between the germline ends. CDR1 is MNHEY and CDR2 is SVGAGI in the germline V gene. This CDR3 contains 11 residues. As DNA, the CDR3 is TGTGCCAGCAGCCCCGGGACTTCGCTGTTCTTC. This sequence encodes CASSPGTSLFF.

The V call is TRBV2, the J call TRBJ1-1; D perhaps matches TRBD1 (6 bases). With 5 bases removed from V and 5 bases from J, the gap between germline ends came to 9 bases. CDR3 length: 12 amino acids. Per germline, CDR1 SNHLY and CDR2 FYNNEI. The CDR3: CASSQQGTEAFF. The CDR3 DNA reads TGTGCCAGCAGTCAACAGGGTACTGAAGCTTTCTTT.

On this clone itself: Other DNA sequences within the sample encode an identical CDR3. This CDR3 reads CASSYRAMNTEAFF. The CDR3 region has the DNA TGTGCCAGCAGTTACCGGGCCATGAACACTGAAGCTTTCTTT. V usage is TRBV6-5 and J usage is TRBJ1-1, with D unclear. Germline loops: CDR1 MNHEY, CDR2 SVGAGI. This CDR3 is 14 amino acids long. The V and J ends lost 2 bases and 0 bases respectively, with 7 bases between them.

CDR3 bases: TGTGCCACCTCACTCATTGGGGTCTATGGCTACACCTTC. It specifies CATSLIGVYGYTF. This chain uses TRBV19 with TRBJ1-2; D is uncertain. The CDR3 covers 13 residues. The germline V gene encodes CDR1 LNHDA and CDR2 SQIVND (reference sequence). V shed 10 bases and J shed 4 bases, with 16 bases lying between them.

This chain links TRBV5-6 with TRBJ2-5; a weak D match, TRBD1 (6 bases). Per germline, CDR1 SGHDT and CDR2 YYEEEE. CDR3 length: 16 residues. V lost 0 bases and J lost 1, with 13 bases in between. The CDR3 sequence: CASSLEAGEVQETQYF. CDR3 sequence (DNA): TGTGCCAGCAGCTTGGAGGCAGGGGAAGTCCAAGAGACCCAGTACTTC.

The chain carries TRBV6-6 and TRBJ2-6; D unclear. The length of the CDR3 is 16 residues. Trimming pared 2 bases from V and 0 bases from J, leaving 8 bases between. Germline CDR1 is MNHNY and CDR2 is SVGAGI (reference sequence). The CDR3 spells CASSYNSNSGANVLTF. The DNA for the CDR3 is TGTGCCAGCAGTTACAACAGCAACTCTGGGGCCAACGTCCTGACTTTC.

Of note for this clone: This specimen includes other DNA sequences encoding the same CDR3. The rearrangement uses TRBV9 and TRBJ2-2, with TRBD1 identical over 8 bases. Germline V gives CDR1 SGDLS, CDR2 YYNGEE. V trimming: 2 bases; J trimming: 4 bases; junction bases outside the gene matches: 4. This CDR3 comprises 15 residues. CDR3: CASSVGQGRTGELFF. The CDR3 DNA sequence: TGTGCCAGCAGCGTCGGACAGGGTCGCACCGGGGAGCTGTTTTTT.

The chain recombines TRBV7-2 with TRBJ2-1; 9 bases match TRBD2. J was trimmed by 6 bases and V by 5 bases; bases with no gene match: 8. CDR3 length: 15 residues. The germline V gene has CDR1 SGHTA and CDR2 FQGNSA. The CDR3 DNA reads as TGTGCCAGCAGCCTTTTAGCGGGAGCGGGCAATGAGCAGTTCTTC. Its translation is CASSLLAGAGNEQFF.

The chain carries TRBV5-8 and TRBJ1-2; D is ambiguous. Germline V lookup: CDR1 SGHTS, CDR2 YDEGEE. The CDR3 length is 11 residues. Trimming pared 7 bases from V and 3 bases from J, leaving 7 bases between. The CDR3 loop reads CASALDYGYTF. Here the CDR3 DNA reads TGTGCCAGCGCGTTGGACTATGGCTACACCTTC.

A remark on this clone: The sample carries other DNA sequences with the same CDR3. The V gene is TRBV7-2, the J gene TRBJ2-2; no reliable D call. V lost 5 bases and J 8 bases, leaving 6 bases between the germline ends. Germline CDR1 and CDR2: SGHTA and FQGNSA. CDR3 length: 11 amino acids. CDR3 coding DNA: TGTGCCAGCAGCCCCAGGGGGGAGCTGTTTTTT. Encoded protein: CASSPRGELFF.

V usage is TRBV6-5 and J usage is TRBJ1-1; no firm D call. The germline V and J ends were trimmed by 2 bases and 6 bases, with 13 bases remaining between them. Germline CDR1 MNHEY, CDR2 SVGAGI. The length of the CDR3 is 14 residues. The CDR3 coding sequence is TGTGCCAGCAGTTACAGGGTCAAGATTGCTGAAGCTTTCTTT. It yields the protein CASSYRVKIAEAFF.

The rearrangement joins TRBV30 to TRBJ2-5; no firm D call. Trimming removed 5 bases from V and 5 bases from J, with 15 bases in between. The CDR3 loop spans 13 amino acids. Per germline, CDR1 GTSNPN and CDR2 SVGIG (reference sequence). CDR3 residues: CAWAPQTRETQYF. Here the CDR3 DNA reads TGTGCCTGGGCCCCCCAAACGAGGGAGACCCAGTACTTC.